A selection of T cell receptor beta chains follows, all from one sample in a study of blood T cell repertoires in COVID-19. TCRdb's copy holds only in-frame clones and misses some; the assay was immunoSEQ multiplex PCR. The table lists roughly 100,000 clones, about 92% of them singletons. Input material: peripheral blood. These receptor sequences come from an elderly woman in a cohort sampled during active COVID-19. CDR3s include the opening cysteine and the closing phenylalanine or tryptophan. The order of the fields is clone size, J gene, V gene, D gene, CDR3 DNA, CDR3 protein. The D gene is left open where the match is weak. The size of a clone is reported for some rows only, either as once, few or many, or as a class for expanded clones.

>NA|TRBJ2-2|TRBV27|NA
TGTGCCAGCAGTTTAAGAACTTACTGCGCCGGGGAGCTGTTTTTT
CASSLRTYCAGELFF
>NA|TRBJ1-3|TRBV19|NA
TGTGCCAGTAGAGGCACCCCGACAGCCTCTGGAAACACCATATATTTT
CASRGTPTASGNTIYF
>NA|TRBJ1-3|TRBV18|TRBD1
TGTGCCAGCTCACCAGAGACAGGGGCCCGAAACACCATATATTTT
CASSPETGARNTIYF
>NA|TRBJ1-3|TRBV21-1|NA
TGTGCCAGCAGCAAAGCGTTTAGGACAGCGTCTGGAAACACCATATATTTT
CASSKAFRTASGNTIYF
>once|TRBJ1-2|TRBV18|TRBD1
TGTGCCAGCTCACCTCGGACAGGGGAGGGTGGCTACACCTTC
CASSPRTGEGGYTF
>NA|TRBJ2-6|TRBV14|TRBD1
TGTGCCAGCAGCACACAGACCAGGGGGCGCTGGTCTGGGGCCAACGTCCTGACTTTC
CASSTQTRGRWSGANVLTF
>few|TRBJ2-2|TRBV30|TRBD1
TGTGCCTGGAAGACAGGGGCCGGGGAGCTGTTTTTT
CAWKTGAGELFF
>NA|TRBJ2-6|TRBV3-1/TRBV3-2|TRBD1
TGTGCCAGCAGCCAGTGGGACAGGGTTTACTCTGGGGCCAACGTCCTGACTTTC
CASSQWDRVYSGANVLTF
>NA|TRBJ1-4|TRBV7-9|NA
TGTGCCAGCAGCTCAAATAGTAGGAGCAATGAAAAACTGTTTTTT
CASSSNSRSNEKLFF
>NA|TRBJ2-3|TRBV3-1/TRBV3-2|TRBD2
TGTGCCAGCAGCCAAGCGGGAGGGCCCACAGATACGCAGTATTTT
CASSQAGGPTDTQYF
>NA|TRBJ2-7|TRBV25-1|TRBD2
TGTGCCAGCAGTGAATACGGGGGGGCTTACGAGCAGTACTTC
CASSEYGGAYEQYF
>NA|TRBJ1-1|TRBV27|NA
TGTGCCAGCAGCCCCGACTATACTGAAGCTTTCTTT
CASSPDYTEAFF
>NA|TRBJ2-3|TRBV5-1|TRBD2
TGCGCCAGCAGCGCCTCTAGCGGGGGGGTAATGGGCACAGATACGCAGTATTTT
CASSASSGGVMGTDTQYF
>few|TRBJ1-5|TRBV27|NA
TGTGCCAGCAGTTTCGTAGGGGCGCAGCCCCAGCATTTT
CASSFVGAQPQHF
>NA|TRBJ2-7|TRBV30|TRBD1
TGTGCCTGGAGTGTACTTACAGGGGGCCCCTACGAGCAGTACTTC
CAWSVLTGGPYEQYF
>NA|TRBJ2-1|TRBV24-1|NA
TGTGCCACCAGTGATGCCGCGGTGACCCCATACAATGAGCAGTTCTTC
CATSDAAVTPYNEQFF
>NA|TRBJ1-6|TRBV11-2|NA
TGTGCCAGCAGCACCTCGGGGGTGGGCAATTCACCCCTCCACTTT
CASSTSGVGNSPLHF
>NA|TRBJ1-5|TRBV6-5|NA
TGTGCCAGCAGTTACGTCGGGGGTCAGCCCCAGCATTTT
CASSYVGGQPQHF
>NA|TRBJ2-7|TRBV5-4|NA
TGTGCCAGCGGGGCCCCTCCTTACGAGCAGTACTTC
CASGAPPYEQYF
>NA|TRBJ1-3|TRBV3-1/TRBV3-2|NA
TGTGCCAGCAGAAATCATGACAGGTCTGGAAACACCATATATTTT
CASRNHDRSGNTIYF
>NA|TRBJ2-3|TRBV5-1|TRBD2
TGCGCCAGCAGGACTAGCGGGAGTACAGATACGCAGTATTTT
CASRTSGSTDTQYF
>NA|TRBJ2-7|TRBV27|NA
TGTGCCAGCAGTTTACAGGGAAGCGAGCAGTACTTC
CASSLQGSEQYF
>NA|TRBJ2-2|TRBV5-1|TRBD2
TGCGCCAGCAGCTTGGAACCGGGACTAGCGGTACGACAGCCGAACACCGGGGAGCTGTTTTTT
CASSLEPGLAVRQPNTGELFF
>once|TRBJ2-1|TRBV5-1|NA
TGCGCCAGCAGCTTGGGAACAGGGCACCTAAATGAGCAGTTCTTC
CASSLGTGHLNEQFF
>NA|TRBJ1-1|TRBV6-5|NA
TGTGCCAGCCGGGGGGAGGTCATGAACACTGAAGCTTTCTTT
CASRGEVMNTEAFF
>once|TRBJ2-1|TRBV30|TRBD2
TGTGCCTGGAATCGTATCGGGACTAGCGACGAGCAGTTCTTC
CAWNRIGTSDEQFF
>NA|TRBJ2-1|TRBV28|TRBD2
TGTGCCAGCAGTTTAGGCGGGAGTCGTAATGAGCAGTTCTTC
CASSLGGSRNEQFF
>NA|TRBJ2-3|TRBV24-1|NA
TGTGCCACCAGTGACGGTAGCACAGATACGCAGTATTTT
CATSDGSTDTQYF
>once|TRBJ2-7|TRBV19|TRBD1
TGTGCCACTAGGGACAGGGGTACCTACGAGCAGTGCTTC
CATRDRGTYEQCF
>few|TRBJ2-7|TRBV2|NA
TGTGCCAGCAGTGATCCCCTAATCCCACTGAGGTCCAGCTCCTACGAGCAGTACTTC
CASSDPLIPLRSSSYEQYF